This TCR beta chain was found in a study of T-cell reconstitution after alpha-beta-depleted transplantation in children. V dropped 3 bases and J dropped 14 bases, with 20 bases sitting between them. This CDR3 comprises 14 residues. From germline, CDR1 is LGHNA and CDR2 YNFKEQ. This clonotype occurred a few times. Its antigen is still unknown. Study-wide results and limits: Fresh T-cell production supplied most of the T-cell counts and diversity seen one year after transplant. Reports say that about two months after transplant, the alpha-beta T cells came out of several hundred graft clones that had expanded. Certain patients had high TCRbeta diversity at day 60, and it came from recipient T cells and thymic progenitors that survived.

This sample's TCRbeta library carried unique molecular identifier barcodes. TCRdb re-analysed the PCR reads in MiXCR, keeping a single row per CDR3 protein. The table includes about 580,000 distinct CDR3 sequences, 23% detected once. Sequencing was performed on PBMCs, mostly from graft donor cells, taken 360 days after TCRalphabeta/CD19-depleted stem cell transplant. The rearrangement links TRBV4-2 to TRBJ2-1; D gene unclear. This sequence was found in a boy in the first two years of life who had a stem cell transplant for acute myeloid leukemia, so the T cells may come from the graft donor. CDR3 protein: CASSHSDPRSEEFF. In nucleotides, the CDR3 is TGTGCCAGCAGCCATTCCGACCCTAGGTCAGAGGAGTTCTTC.